This TCR beta chain was retrieved from a study of cytomegalovirus exposure and HLA in healthy donors. Study-level points and caveats: The listing of 150 to 200 TCR beta chains classed them as cytomegalovirus-associated. That first-cohort TCR clusters tended to co-occur in the roughly 130 validation repertoires was found in a later analysis. Across donors, most TCRs were seen rarely, yet some public ones were widespread.

Assay used: immunoSEQ multiplex PCR; TCRdb lists only in-frame clones, some missing. The repertoire consists of 150,000 to 200,000 clones, with approximately 89% occurring once and the leading ten covering around 3.8%. V was trimmed by 2 bases and J by 3 bases, leaving 14 bases between them. The CDR3 consists of 16 residues. Germline V gene sequence: CDR1 MDHEN, CDR2 SYDVKM. Points on this clone: The antigen is undetermined.

Sequencing used PBMCs. The chain has TRBV28 and TRBJ2-1, with no clear D. The receptor was derived from a man aged 18 to 30 in good health and CMV-seropositive. CDR3 sequence: CASSLMRLSHYNEQFF. CDR3 sequence (DNA): TGTGCCAGCAGTTTAATGCGGCTATCTCACTACAATGAGCAGTTCTTC. Full variable domain (outside the CDR3, taken from reference TRBV28 and TRBJ2-1): DVKVTQSSRYLVKRTGEKVFLECVQDMDHENMFWYRQDPGLGLRLIYFSYDVKMKEKGDIPEGYSVSREKKERFSLILESASTNQTSMYLCASSLMRLSHYNEQFFGPGTRLTVL.